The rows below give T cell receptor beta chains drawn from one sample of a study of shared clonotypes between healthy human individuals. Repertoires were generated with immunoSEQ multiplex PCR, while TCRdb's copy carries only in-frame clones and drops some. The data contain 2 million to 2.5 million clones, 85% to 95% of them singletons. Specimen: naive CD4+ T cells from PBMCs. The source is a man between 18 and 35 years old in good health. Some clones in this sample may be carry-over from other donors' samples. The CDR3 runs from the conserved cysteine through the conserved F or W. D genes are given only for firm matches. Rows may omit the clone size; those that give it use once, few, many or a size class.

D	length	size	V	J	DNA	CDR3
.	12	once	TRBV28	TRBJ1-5	TGTGCCAGCAGCCCAGGCGGAGAGCCCCAGCATTTT	CASSPGGEPQHF
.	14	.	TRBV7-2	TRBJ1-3	TGTGCCAGCGGCGTTGATCCTTCTGGAAACACCATATATTTT	CASGVDPSGNTIYF
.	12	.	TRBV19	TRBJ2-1	TGTGCCAGTGGAGTTAGGCCTTACGAGCAGTTCTTC	CASGVRPYEQFF
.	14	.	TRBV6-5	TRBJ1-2	TGTGCCAGCAGCCCAAAAGGGGAGGGCTATGGCTACACCTTC	CASSPKGEGYGYTF
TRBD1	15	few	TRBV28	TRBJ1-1	TGTGCCAGCAGGCGATCGGGGACAGGGAACACTGAAGCTTTCTTT	CASRRSGTGNTEAFF
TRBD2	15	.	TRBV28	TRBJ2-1	TGTGCCAGCAGTTTCGGTCTAGCGGGTCACAATGAGCAGTTCTTC	CASSFGLAGHNEQFF
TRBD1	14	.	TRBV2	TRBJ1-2	TGTGCCAGCAGTGCTGGACAGGGCAACTATGGCTACACCTTC	CASSAGQGNYGYTF
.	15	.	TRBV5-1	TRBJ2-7	TGCGCCAGCAGCTCGGCCGGGGCATTGGTCTACGAGCAGTACTTC	CASSSAGALVYEQYF
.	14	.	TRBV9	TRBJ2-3	TGTGCCAGCAGCGTAGGGGGGGCCCCAGATACGCAGTATTTT	CASSVGGAPDTQYF
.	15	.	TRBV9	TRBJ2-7	TGTGCCAGCAGCGTAGGTGGCGGGGACGCCTACGAGCAGTACTTC	CASSVGGGDAYEQYF
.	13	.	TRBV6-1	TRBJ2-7	TGTGCCGGTCGGGACAGCGGGACCTACGAGCAGTACTTC	CAGRDSGTYEQYF
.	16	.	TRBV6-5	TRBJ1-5	TGTGCCAGCAGTTACGAGGCGGGCCATAGCAATCAGCCCCAGCATTTT	CASSYEAGHSNQPQHF
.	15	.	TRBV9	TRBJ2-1	TGTGCCAGCAGCGCTCTAGGGACCATATACAATGAGCAGTTCTTC	CASSALGTIYNEQFF
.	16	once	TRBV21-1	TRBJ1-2	TGTGCCAGCAGTATAGGTTTGACAGCCCTTAACTATGGCTACACCTTC	CASSIGLTALNYGYTF